This T cell receptor (beta chain) was profiled in a study of T cell responses to AZD1222 COVID-19 vaccine. The study's findings and limits: Samples come after the peak T cell response, not at day 14. White British ancestry dominated among donors, who included more females, and clonal diversity was possibly underestimated.

V gave up 4 bases and J gave up 3 bases; unmatched junction bases: 3. This CDR3 has 14 amino acids. CDR1 is MNHEY and CDR2 is SVGAGI in the germline V gene. Comment on this clone: No antigen is known for it.

Data came from immunoSEQ multiplex PCR; TCRdb stores just in-frame clones and leaves some out. This table has about 100,000 clones, roughly 89% appearing once. The source of this sequence is an adult in good health. The sequenced sample was peripheral blood, obtained on day 0 of MenACWY control vaccination. The V gene is TRBV6-5, the J gene TRBJ1-2; TRBD1 agrees at 9 bases. DNA of the CDR3: TGTGCCAGCAGTTTGGGACAGGGTCACTATGGCTACACCTTC. Encoded protein: CASSLGQGHYGYTF.